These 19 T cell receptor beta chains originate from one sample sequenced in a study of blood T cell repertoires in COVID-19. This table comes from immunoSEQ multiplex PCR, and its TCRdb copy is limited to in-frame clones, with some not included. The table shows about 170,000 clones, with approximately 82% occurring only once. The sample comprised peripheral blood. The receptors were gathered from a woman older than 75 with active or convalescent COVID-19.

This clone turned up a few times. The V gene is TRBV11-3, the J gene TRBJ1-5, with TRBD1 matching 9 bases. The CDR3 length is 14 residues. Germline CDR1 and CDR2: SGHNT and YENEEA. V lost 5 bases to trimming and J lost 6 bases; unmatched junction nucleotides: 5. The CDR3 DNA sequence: TGTGCCAGCAGCCGGGACAGGGTACGTCAGCCCCAGCATTTT. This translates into CASSRDRVRQPQHF.

The DNA of the CDR3 is TGTGCCAGTAGCACAACAGGGTCCGCTGAAAAACTGTTTTTT. This sequence encodes CASSTTGSAEKLFF. The V and J genes are TRBV19 and TRBJ1-4, with D perhaps matching TRBD1 (6 bases). The germline V and J ends were trimmed by 6 bases and 7 bases, with 15 bases remaining between them. CDR3 length: 14 amino acids. In germline, CDR1 is LNHDA, CDR2 SQIVND (reference sequence).

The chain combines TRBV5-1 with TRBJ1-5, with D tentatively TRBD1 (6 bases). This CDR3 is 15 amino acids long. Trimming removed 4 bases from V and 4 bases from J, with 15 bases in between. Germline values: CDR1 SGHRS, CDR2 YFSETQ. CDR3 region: CASSREGGSNQPQHF. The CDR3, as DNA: TGCGCCAGCAGCCGGGAAGGGGGTTCTAATCAGCCCCAGCATTTT.

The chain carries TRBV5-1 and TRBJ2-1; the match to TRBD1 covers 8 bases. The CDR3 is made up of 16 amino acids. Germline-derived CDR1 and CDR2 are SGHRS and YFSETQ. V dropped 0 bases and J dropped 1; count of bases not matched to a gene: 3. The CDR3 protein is CASSLGDRRSYNEQFF. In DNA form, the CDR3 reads TGCGCCAGCAGCTTGGGGGACAGGAGGTCCTACAATGAGCAGTTCTTC.

CDR3 sequence: CASSRGTSGSYEQYF. The CDR3 DNA is TGTGCCAGCAGTCGAGGGACTAGCGGGAGTTACGAGCAGTACTTC. The rearrangement joins TRBV2 to TRBJ2-7, with 14 positions matching TRBD2. Per germline, CDR1 SNHLY and CDR2 FYNNEI. After removal of 5 bases from V and 4 bases from J, the junction contained 4 bases not matched to a gene. This CDR3 contains 15 residues.

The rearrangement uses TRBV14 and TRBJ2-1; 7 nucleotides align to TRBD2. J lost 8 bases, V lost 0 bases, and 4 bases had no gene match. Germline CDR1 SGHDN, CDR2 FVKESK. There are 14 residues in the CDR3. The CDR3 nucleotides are TGTGCCAGCAGCCAAGACTGGGGGGGAGATGAGCAGTTCTTC. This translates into CASSQDWGGDEQFF. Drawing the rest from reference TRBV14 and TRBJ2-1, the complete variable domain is EAGVTQFPSHSVIEKGQTVTLRCDPISGHDNLYWYRRVMGKEIKFLLHFVKESKQDESGMPNNRFLAERTGGTYSTLKVQPAELEDSGVYFCASSQDWGGDEQFFGPGTRLTVL.

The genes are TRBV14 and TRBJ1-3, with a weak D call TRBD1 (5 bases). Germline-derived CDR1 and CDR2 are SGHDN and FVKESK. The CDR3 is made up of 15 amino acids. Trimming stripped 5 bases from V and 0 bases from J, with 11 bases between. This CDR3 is CASSFQGLSGNTIYF. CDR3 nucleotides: TGTGCCAGCAGCTTTCAGGGTCTCTCTGGAAACACCATATATTTT.

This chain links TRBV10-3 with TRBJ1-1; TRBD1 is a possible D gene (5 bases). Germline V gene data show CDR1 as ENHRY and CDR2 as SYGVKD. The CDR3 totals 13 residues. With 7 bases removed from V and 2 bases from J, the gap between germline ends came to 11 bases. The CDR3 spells CAINTGHNTEAFF. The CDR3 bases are TGTGCCATCAATACAGGTCATAACACTGAAGCTTTCTTT.

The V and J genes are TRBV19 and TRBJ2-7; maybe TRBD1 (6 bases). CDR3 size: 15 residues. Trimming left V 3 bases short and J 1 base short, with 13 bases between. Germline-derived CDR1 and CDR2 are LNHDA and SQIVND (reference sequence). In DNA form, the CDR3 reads TGTGCCAGTAGTATTACCCCCAGGGGTTCCTACGAGCAGTACTTC. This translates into CASSITPRGSYEQYF.

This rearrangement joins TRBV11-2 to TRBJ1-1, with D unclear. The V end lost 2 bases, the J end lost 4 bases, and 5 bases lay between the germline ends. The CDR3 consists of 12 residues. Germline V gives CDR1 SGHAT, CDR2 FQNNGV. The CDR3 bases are TGTGCCAGCAGCTTACAGGCCACTGAAGCTTTCTTT. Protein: CASSLQATEAFF.

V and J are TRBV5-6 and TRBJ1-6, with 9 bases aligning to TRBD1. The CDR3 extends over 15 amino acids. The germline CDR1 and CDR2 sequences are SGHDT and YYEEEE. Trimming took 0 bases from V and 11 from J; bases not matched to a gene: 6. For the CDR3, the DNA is TGTGCCAGCAGCTTGGGGGACAGGGTGGGGGCACCCCTCCACTTT. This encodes CASSLGDRVGAPLHF.

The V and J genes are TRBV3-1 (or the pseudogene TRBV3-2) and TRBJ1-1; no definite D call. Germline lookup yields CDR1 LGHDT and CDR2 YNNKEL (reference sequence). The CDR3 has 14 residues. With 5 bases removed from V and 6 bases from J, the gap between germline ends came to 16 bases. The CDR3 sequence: CASSSEVYVPEAFF. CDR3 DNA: TGTGCCAGCAGCTCGGAGGTATACGTCCCTGAAGCTTTCTTT.

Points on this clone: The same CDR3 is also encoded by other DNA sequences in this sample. CDR3 region: CASSLDRETQYF. CDR3 sequence (DNA): TGTGCCAGCAGCTTAGATCGAGAGACCCAGTACTTC. The rearrangement joins TRBV11-3 to TRBJ2-5; no definite D call. Germline CDR1 and CDR2: SGHNT and YENEEA. V was cut by 0 bases and J by 4 bases, with 3 bases left in between. The CDR3 totals 12 residues.

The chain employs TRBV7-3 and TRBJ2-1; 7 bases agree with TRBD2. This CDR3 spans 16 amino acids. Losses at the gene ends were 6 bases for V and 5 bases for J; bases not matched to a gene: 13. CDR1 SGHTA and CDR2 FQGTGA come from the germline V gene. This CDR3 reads CASSLEGRAPHNEQFF. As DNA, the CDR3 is TGTGCCAGCAGTCTAGAGGGGAGGGCCCCCCACAATGAGCAGTTCTTC.

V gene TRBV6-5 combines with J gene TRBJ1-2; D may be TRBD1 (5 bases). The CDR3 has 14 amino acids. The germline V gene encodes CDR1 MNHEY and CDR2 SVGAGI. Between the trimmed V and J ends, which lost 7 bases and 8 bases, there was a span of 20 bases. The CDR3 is CASKQGDGLRGYTF. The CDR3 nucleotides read TGTGCCAGCAAACAAGGGGATGGGCTGAGAGGCTACACCTTC.

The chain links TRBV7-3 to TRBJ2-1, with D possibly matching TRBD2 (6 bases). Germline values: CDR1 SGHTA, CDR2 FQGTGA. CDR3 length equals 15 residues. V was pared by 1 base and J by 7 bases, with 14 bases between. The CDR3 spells CASSLMSRGINEQFF. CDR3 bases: TGTGCCAGCAGCTTAATGTCCCGGGGGATAAATGAGCAGTTCTTC. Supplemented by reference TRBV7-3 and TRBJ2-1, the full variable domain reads GAGVSQTPSNKVTEKGKYVELRCDPISGHTALYWYRQSLGQGPEFLIYFQGTGAADDSGLPNDRFFAVRPEGSVSTLKIQRTERGDSAVYLCASSLMSRGINEQFFGPGTRLTVL.

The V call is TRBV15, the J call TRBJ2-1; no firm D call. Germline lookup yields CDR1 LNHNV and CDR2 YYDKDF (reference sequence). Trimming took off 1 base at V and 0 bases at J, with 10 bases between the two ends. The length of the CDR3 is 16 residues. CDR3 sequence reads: CATSRGRSSSYNEQFF. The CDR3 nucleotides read TGTGCCACCAGCAGAGGTCGTTCGAGCTCCTACAATGAGCAGTTCTTC.

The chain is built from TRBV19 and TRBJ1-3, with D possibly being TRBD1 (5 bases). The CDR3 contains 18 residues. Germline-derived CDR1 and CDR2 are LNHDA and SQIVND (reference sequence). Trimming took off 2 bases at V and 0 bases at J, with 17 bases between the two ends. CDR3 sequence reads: CASSIRGGRGYSGNTIYF. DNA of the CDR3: TGTGCCAGTAGTATAAGGGGTGGGCGGGGGTACTCTGGAAACACCATATATTTT. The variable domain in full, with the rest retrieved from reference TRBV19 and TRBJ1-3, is DGGITQSPKYLFRKEGQNVTLSCEQNLNHDAMYWYRQDPGQGLRLIYYSQIVNDFQKGDIAEGYSVSREKKESFPLTVTSAQKNPTAFYLCASSIRGGRGYSGNTIYFGEGSWLTVV.

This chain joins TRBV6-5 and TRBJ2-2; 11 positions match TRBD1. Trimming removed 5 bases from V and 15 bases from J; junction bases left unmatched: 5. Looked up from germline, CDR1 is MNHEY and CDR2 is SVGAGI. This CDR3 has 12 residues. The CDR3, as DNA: TGTGCCAGCAGTAAACGGGACAGGGGGTTGTTTTTT. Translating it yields CASSKRDRGLFF.